A single sample is the source of the 19 T cell receptor beta chains below, sequenced in a study of blood T cells in healthy people across ages. A sample-barcoded 5' primer and a J-beta primer mix were used in a second PCR of about 7 to 12 cycles. TCRdb recomputed calls from the 5' RACE reads with MiXCR, one row per CDR3 protein. This table holds about 1.5 million distinct CDR3 sequences, around 40% found once. Sequencing used blood. These receptors were taken from a woman between 18 and 29 years old in good health.

The rearrangement uses TRBV29-1 and TRBJ2-5; D not certain. This CDR3 has 12 residues. From germline, CDR1 is SQVTM and CDR2 ANQGSEA. The V and J ends lost 5 bases and 11 bases respectively, with 18 bases between them. The CDR3 bases are TGCAGCGTTCTGGGCCTCACGGATGAGCAGTACTTC. The encoded protein is CSVLGLTDEQYF.

Here the CDR3 reads CASSQEGENSPLHF. The CDR3 coding sequence is TGCGCCAGCAGCCAAGAGGGGGAAAATTCACCCCTCCACTTT. The chain links TRBV4-1 to TRBJ1-6; tentative D call: TRBD1 (5 bases). Per germline, CDR1 MGHRA and CDR2 YSYEKL. There are 14 residues in the CDR3. V was clipped by 0 bases and J by 7 bases, with 7 bases between them.

The chain recombines TRBV14 with TRBJ2-2; perhaps TRBD2 as D (6 bases). Looked up from germline, CDR1 is SGHDN and CDR2 is FVKESK. CDR3 length: 16 residues. V lost 1 base to trimming and J lost 0 bases, with 9 bases between them. The CDR3 nucleotides are TGTGCCAGCAGCCAAGCGGGACTGCCGAACACCGGGGAGCTGTTTTTT. Protein sequence: CASSQAGLPNTGELFF.

This rearrangement joins TRBV20-1 to TRBJ2-7, with D possibly TRBD2 on 5 matching bases. Trimming took off 4 bases at V and 6 bases at J, with 10 bases between the two ends. This CDR3 region has 11 residues. Germline values: CDR1 DFQATT, CDR2 SNEGSKA (reference sequence). The CDR3 DNA reads TGCAGTGCTACACTAGTTAGCGAGCAGTACTTC. Residues: CSATLVSEQYF.

The sample holds a few counts of this clonotype. J is TRBJ1-5 and V is TRBV20-1; 7 bases map to TRBD1. The CDR3 runs to 15 residues. Germline-derived CDR1 and CDR2 are DFQATT and SNEGSKA (reference sequence). Unmatched junction bases numbered 8, after V lost 6 bases and J lost 0 bases. The CDR3: CSAIIYRGSNQPQHF. The CDR3 bases are TGCAGTGCCATAATTTACAGGGGTAGCAATCAGCCCCAGCATTTT.

The chain is built from TRBV7-2 and TRBJ2-3; no clear D gene. Germline CDR1 and CDR2: SGHTA and FQGNSA. The CDR3 runs to 12 residues. V was cut by 10 bases and J by 4 bases, with 12 bases left in between. The CDR3 spells CAIDPGADTQYF. CDR3 in DNA: TGTGCCATCGACCCGGGCGCAGATACGCAGTATTTT.

This clonotype was seen a handful of times. The chain combines TRBV6-5 with TRBJ1-1, with D maybe TRBD1 (6 bases). This CDR3 contains 14 residues. Germline V CDR1 and CDR2: MNHEY, SVGAGI. CDR3 nucleotides: TGTGACACCCAACCTCTTACAGGGCTGACTGAAGCTTTCTTT. Its translation: CDTQPLTGLTEAFF.

In its sample, this clonotype was seen once. V and J are TRBV28 and TRBJ2-3; D is ambiguous. Germline CDR1 MDHEN, CDR2 SYDVKM. The CDR3 is 12 residues long. V lost 6 bases to trimming and J lost 4 bases, with 8 bases between them. The CDR3 region is CASRNLADTQYF. The DNA for the CDR3 is TGTGCCAGCAGGAACCTGGCAGATACGCAGTATTTT.

This clonotype has more than one count but fewer than ten. V is TRBV12-3 or TRBV12-4 and J is TRBJ1-2; D is possibly TRBD1 (6 bases). V gave up 7 bases and J gave up 0 bases, with 18 bases separating them. This CDR3 is 16 amino acids long. In DNA form, the CDR3 reads TGTGCCAGCACCCCGAGTGGGCGGGGGCCTAACTATGGCTACACCTTC. As protein: CASTPSGRGPNYGYTF.

The chain links TRBV5-5 to TRBJ2-5; 7 positions agree with TRBD1. Losses at the gene ends were 4 bases for V and 4 bases for J; bases not matched to a gene: 7. CDR1 and CDR2 (germline): SGHKS, YYEKEE (reference sequence). There are 14 residues in the CDR3. The CDR3 spells CASSRDRASETQYF. CDR3 in DNA: TGTGCCAGCAGCCGAGACAGGGCTTCAGAGACCCAGTACTTC.

The chain combines TRBV7-6 with TRBJ2-4; the D call may be TRBD1 or TRBD2 (6 bases each). The J call may be incorrect, as the DNA end agrees better with TRBJ2-5. CDR1 is SGHVS, CDR2 FNYEAQ, per germline. The CDR3 has 16 amino acids. The CDR3 DNA follows: TGTGCCAGCAGCTTAGTTTCCCGGGGGCAGCGAGAGACCCAGTACTTC. Translated, it gives CASSLVSRGQRETQYF.

This clonotype came up a few times. The chain carries TRBV11-2 and TRBJ2-1, with a possible D match to TRBD2 (5 bases). The CDR3 consists of 17 residues. Germline loops: CDR1 SGHAT, CDR2 FQNNGV. The V and J ends lost 1 base and 7 bases respectively, with 20 bases between them. The CDR3 nucleotides read TGTGCCAGCAGCTTAGCGTTTCTTACAGAGGGTCAAAATGAGCAGTTCTTC. It translates to CASSLAFLTEGQNEQFF.

The chain is built from TRBV15 and TRBJ2-1; 8 nucleotides line up with TRBD2. The CDR3 is 16 residues long. In germline, CDR1 is LNHNV, CDR2 YYDKDF (reference sequence). V lost 4 bases, J lost 2 bases, and 7 bases stayed unmatched. DNA for the CDR3: TGTGCCACCAGCACAGGCGGGACTAGAGCCTACAATGAGCAGTTCTTC. This translates into CATSTGGTRAYNEQFF. The full variable domain, in which reference TRBV15 and TRBJ2-1 provide the parts outside the CDR3, is DAMVIQNPRYQVTQFGKPVTLSCSQTLNHNVMYWYQQKSSQAPKLLFHYYDKDFNNEADTPDNFQSRRPNTSFCFLDIRSPGLGDTAMYLCATSTGGTRAYNEQFFGPGTRLTVL.

The rearrangement links TRBV20-1 to TRBJ1-6; TRBD1 aligns across 7 bases. Trimming took 0 bases from V and 9 from J; bases not matched to a gene: 11. This CDR3 has 16 amino acids. Looked up from germline, CDR1 is DFQATT and CDR2 is SNEGSKA (reference sequence). The CDR3 here is CSARDSRGGNSSPLHF. CDR3 DNA: TGCAGTGCTAGAGATTCGAGAGGGGGCAATAGTTCACCCCTCCACTTT.

The chain links TRBV15 to TRBJ1-3; no firm D call. Germline assignment: CDR1 LNHNV and CDR2 YYDKDF (reference sequence). There are 15 residues in the CDR3. The V end lost 0 bases, the J end lost 2 bases, and 8 bases lay between the germline ends. In DNA, the CDR3 is TGTGCCACCAGCAGAGATGGCGGACCTGGAAACACCATATATTTT. Translation gives CATSRDGGPGNTIYF.

CDR3 coding DNA: TGCGCCAGCAGCGTCCCTGGTGCAAATGAGCAGTTCTTC. This codes for CASSVPGANEQFF. The V gene is TRBV5-1, the J gene TRBJ2-1, with D hard to call. The CDR3 runs to 13 residues. V lost 4 bases and J lost 7, with 12 bases in between. Germline CDR1 SGHRS, CDR2 YFSETQ.

The rearrangement joins TRBV7-9 to TRBJ2-1; 14 bases line up with TRBD2. The CDR3 runs 19 residues. V lost 5 bases, J lost 9 bases, and 18 bases stayed unmatched. Germline assignment: CDR1 SEHNR and CDR2 FQNEAQ (reference sequence). The CDR3 spells CASSDYRAGTSGGIGEQFF. The CDR3 DNA sequence: TGTGCCAGCAGCGACTATCGTGCCGGGACTAGCGGGGGTATCGGTGAGCAGTTCTTC.

The J gene is TRBJ1-2, the V gene TRBV7-2, with 11 positions matching TRBD1. This CDR3 spans 17 amino acids. Trimming removed 5 bases from V and 5 bases from J; junction bases left unmatched: 13. The germline V gene encodes CDR1 SGHTA and CDR2 FQGNSA. For the CDR3, the DNA is TGTGCCAGCAGCCACCCCCGGGACAGGGGGAATCTGTATGGCTACACCTTC. This gives the protein CASSHPRDRGNLYGYTF.

V usage is TRBV6-1 and J usage is TRBJ1-6, with a tentative D call TRBD1 (6 bases). With 8 bases removed from V and 5 bases from J, the gap between germline ends came to 16 bases. Germline V gene data show CDR1 as MNHNS and CDR2 as SASEGT. The CDR3 spans 15 residues. This CDR3 reads CASDPTPGDNSPLHF. CDR3 in DNA: TGTGCCAGCGACCCCACGCCAGGGGATAATTCACCCCTCCACTTT.